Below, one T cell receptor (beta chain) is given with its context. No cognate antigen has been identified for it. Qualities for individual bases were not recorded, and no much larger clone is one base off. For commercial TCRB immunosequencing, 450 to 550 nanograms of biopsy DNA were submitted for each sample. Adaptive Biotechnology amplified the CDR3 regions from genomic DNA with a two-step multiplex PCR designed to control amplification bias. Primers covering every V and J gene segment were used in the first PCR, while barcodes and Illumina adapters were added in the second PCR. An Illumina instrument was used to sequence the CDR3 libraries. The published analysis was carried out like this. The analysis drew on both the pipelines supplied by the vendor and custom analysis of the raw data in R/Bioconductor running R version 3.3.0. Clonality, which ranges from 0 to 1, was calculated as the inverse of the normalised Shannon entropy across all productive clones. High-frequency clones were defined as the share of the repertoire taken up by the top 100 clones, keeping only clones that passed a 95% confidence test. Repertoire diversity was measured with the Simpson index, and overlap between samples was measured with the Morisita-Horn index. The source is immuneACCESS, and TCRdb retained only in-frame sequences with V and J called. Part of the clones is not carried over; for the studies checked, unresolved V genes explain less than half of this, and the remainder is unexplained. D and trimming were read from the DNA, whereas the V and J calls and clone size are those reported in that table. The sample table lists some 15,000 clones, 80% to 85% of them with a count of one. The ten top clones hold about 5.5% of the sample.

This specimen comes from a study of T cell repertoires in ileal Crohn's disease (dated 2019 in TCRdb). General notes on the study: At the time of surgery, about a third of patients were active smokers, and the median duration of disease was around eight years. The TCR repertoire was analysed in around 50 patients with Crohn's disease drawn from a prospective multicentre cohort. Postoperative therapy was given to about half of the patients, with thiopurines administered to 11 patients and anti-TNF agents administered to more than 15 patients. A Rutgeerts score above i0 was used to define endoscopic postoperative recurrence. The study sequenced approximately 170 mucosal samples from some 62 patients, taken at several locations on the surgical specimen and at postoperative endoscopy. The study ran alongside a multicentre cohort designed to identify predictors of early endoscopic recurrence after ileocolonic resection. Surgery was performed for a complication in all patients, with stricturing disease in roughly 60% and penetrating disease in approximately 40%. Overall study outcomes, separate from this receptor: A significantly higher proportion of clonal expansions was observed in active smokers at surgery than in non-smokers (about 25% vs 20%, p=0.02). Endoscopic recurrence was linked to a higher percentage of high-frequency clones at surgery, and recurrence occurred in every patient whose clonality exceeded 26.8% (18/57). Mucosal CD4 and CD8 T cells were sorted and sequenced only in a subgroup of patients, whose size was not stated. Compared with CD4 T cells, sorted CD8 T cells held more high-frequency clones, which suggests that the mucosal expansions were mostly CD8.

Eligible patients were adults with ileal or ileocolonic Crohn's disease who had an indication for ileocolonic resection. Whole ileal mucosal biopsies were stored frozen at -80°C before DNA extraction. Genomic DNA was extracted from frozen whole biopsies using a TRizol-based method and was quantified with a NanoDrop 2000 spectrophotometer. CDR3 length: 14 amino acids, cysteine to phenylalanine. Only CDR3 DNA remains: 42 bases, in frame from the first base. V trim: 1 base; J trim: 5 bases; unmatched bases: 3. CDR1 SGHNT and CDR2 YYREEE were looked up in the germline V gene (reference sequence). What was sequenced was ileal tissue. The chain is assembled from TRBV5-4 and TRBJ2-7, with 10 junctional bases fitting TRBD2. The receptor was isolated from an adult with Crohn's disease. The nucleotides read TGTGCCAGCAGCTTGTCAGCGGGAGGGCACGAGCAGTACTTC. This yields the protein CASSLSAGGHEQYF.